The clone carrying this TCR beta chain was recorded a few times. Its target is not known. MiXCR, applied by TCRdb to the 5' RACE reads, yields one record per CDR3 protein. Of approximately 550,000 distinct CDR3 sequences detected, 15% to 20% appear once; the ten largest clones hold roughly an eighth. This entry comes from a study of T cells after yellow fever vaccination. On the study more broadly: Some fractions had low cell numbers, and these were prepared with SMART-Seq v4 Ultra Low Input. Findings and limits, study-wide: Post-booster samples contained most primary-vaccination clones (more than 95% CD4, about 90% CD8).

CDR3 length: 18 amino acids. Trimming shortened V by 3 bases and J by 0 bases, and 20 bases separated the two germline ends. The clonotype was recovered from a man aged 25-45 years who received the YFV17D yellow fever vaccine. V is TRBV12-3 or TRBV12-4 and J is TRBJ1-1; D is unclear. The sequencing here drew on PBMCs, taken 15 days after the yellow fever booster vaccination. CDR3 sequence (DNA): TGTGCCAGCAGTTTTATCCTCCGGGCCCCTGAAATGAACACTGAAGCTTTCTTT. Translating gives CASSFILRAPEMNTEAFF.